This T cell receptor beta chain was retrieved from a study of cytomegalovirus exposure and HLA in healthy donors. Study information: The approximately 670 first-cohort repertoires shared a platform with the approximately 120 validation repertoires, as reported in a later analysis. General study results and limits: Listed as cytomegalovirus-associated were 150 or so TCR beta chains. Both high specificity and high sensitivity reportedly marked the classifier's diagnosis of cytomegalovirus status.

The donors were in the approximately 120-subject validation cohort, distinct from the approximately 670-subject first cohort. Clones were read by immunoSEQ multiplex PCR, and TCRdb kept only the in-frame ones, dropping some. Altogether about 140,000 clones are present, 84% being singletons, with the ten largest covering more than 1.4%. About this clone itself: What it binds is unknown.

V lost 7 bases to trimming and J lost 4 bases; unmatched junction nucleotides: 4. CDR3 size: 13 residues. CDR1 is MNHEY and CDR2 is SMNVEV in the germline V gene (reference sequence). The chain links TRBV27 to TRBJ1-2; 9 positions agree with TRBD1. The source is a woman in her twenties or thirties in good health and CMV-seronegative. The source material was PBMCs. The CDR3 sequence: CASKRDRAYGYTF. CDR3 DNA sequence: TGTGCCAGCAAGCGGGACAGGGCCTATGGCTACACCTTC.